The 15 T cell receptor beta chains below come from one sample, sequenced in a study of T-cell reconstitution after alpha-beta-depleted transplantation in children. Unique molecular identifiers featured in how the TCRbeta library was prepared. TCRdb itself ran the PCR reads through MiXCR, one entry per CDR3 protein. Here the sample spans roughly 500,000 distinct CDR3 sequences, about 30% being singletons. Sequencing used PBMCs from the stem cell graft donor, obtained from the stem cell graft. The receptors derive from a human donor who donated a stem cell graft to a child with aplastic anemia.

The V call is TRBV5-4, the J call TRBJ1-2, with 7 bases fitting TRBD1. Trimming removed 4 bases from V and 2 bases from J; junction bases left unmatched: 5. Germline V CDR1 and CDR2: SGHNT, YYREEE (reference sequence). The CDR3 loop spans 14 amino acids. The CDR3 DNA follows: TGTGCCAGCAGCGGGGACAGATTAAACTATGGCTACACCTTC. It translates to CASSGDRLNYGYTF.

CDR3 bases: TGTGCCAGCTCACCTGACCAACGGGGCTACACCTTC. Amino acid sequence: CASSPDQRGYTF. This rearrangement joins TRBV18 to TRBJ1-2, with D unresolved. CDR1 and CDR2 from the germline V gene are KGHSH and LQKENI. The V gene lost 3 bases and the J gene lost 8 bases, with 10 bases spanning the gap. This CDR3 contains 12 residues.

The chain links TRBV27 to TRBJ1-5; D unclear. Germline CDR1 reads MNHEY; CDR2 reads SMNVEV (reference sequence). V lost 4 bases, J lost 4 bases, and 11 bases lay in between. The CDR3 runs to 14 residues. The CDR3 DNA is TGTGCCAGCAGTTCCCGACGGACTAATCAGCCCCAGCATTTT. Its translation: CASSSRRTNQPQHF.

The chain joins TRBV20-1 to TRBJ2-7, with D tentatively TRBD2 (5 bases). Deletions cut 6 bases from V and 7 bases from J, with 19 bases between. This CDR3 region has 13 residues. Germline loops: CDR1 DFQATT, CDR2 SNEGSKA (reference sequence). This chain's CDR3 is CSARLVGVQEQYF. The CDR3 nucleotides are TGCAGTGCCCGGCTAGTGGGAGTTCAAGAGCAGTACTTC.

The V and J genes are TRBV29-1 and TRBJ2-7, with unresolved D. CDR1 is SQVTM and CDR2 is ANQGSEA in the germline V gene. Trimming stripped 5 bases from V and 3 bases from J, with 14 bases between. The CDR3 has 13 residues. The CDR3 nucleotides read TGCAGCGTTCTACCGCTAGACGGCTACGAGCAGTACTTC. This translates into CSVLPLDGYEQYF.

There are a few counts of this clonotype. The CDR3 sequence is CASSEGAVSTDTQYF. Here the CDR3 DNA reads TGTGCCAGCAGTGAAGGGGCGGTTAGCACAGATACGCAGTATTTT. This sequence joins TRBV6-1 and TRBJ2-3; D uncertain. The CDR3 is 15 residues long. V lost 1 base to trimming and J lost 0 bases, with 8 bases between them. Looked up from germline, CDR1 is MNHNS and CDR2 is SASEGT.

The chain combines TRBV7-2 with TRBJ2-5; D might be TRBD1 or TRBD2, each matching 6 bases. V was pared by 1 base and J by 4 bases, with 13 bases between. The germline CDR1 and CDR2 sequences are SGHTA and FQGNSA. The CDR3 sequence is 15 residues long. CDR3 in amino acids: CASSLVARGGETQYF. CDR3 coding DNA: TGTGCCAGCAGCTTAGTTGCCAGGGGAGGAGAGACCCAGTACTTC.

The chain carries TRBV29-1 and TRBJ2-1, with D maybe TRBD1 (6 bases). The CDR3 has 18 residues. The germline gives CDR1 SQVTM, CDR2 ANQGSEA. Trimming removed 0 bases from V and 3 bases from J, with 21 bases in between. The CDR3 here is CSVEDPAKQGFLYNEQFF. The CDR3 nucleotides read TGCAGCGTTGAAGATCCGGCGAAACAGGGATTCCTCTACAATGAGCAGTTCTTC.

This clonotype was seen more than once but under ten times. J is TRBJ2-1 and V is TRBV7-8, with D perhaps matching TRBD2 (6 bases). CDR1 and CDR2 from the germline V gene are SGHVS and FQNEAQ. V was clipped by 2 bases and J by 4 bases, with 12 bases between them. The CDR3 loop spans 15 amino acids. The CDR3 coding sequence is TGTGCCAGCAGCTTACCCCGTCGGGGGTACAATGAGCAGTTCTTC. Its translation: CASSLPRRGYNEQFF.

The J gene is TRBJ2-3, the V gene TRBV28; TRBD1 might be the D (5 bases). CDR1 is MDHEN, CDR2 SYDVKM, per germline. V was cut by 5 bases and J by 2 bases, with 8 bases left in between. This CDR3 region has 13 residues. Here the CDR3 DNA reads TGTGCCAGCAGTACAGGACCCACAGATACGCAGTATTTT. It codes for CASSTGPTDTQYF.

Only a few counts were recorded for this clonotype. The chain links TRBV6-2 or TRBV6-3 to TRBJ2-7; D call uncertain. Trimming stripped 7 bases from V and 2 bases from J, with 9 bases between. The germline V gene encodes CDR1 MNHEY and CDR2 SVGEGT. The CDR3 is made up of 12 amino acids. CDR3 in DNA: TGTGCCAGCACCGATTCTCCCTACGAGCAGTACTTC. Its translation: CASTDSPYEQYF.

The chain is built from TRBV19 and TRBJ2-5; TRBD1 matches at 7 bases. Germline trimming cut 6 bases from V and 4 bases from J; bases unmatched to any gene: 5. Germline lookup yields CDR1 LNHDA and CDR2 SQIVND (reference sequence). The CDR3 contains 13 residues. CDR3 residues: CASRGQLAETQYF. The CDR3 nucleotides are TGTGCCAGTAGGGGACAGTTGGCAGAGACCCAGTACTTC.

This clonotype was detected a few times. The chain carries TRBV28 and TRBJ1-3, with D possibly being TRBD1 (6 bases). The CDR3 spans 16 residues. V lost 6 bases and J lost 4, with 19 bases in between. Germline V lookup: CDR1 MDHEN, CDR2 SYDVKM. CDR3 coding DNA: TGTGCCAGCAGCCCGGCGGGGGCGCCGAGGGGAAACACCATATATTTT. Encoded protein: CASSPAGAPRGNTIYF. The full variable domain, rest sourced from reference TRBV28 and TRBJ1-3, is DVKVTQSSRYLVKRTGEKVFLECVQDMDHENMFWYRQDPGLGLRLIYFSYDVKMKEKGDIPEGYSVSREKKERFSLILESASTNQTSMYLCASSPAGAPRGNTIYFGEGSWLTVV.

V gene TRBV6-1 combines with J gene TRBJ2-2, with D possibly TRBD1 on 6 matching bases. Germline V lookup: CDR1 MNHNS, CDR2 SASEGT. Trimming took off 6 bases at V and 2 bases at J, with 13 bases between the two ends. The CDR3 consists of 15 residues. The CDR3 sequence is CASRPRDTNTGELFF. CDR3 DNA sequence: TGTGCCAGCAGGCCCCGGGACACTAACACCGGGGAGCTGTTTTTT.

The CDR3 is CASSLTPSTMNTEAFF. CDR3 DNA: TGTGCCAGCAGCTTAACTCCCAGCACAATGAACACTGAAGCTTTCTTT. The V and J genes are TRBV7-3 and TRBJ1-1, with D hard to call. The CDR3 is 16 residues long. Germline V CDR1 and CDR2: SGHTA, FQGTGA. V lost 0 bases and J 0 bases, leaving 11 bases between the germline ends.